The T cell receptor (beta chain) described here comes from a study of blood T cells in healthy people across ages. Total RNA, at least 5.5 micrograms per sample, came from PBMCs. Alongside a J-beta primer mix, a sample-barcoded 5' primer served in a second PCR lasting about 7 to 11 cycles. TCRdb recomputed calls from the 5' RACE reads with MiXCR, one row per CDR3 protein. The sample lists about 800,000 distinct CDR3 sequences; 20% to 25% were seen once. Trimming left V 0 bases short and J 2 bases short, with 12 bases between. CDR1 is DFQATT and CDR2 is SNEGSKA in the germline V gene (reference sequence). The CDR3 has 15 residues. The same data also contributed to another study, on T cells of mothers and their children.

The TCR sequence derives from a boy younger than 18 in good health. What was sequenced was blood. The chain links TRBV20-1 to TRBJ2-3, with a tentative D call TRBD2 (6 bases). CDR3 sequence (DNA): TGCAGTGCTAGAGACCGACTAGTTGCCACAGATACGCAGTATTTT. It is translated as CSARDRLVATDTQYF.